Each of the 17 T cell receptor beta chains below was sequenced from the same sample in a study of T cell repertoires in cytomegalovirus infection. MiXCR, run by TCRdb on the reads, gives a single entry per CDR3 protein. The table lists around 360,000 distinct CDR3 sequences, roughly 36% of them singletons. Their antigen targets remain unknown. This sample comprised cultured PBMCs, obtained from culture after CMV antigen stimulation. Every receptor here comes from a human donor in good health (CMV status not recorded). Some clones in this sample may be carry-over from other donors' samples.

This clonotype was recorded a few times. The rearrangement links TRBV12-3 or TRBV12-4 to TRBJ1-3, with D perhaps matching TRBD1 (5 bases). V was clipped by 7 bases and J by 0 bases, with 16 bases between them. The CDR3 totals 16 residues. The CDR3 protein is CASTPTAYDSGNTIYF. The CDR3 DNA reads as TGTGCCAGCACCCCGACAGCTTATGACTCTGGAAACACCATATATTTT.

This rearrangement joins TRBV19 to TRBJ2-3; no definite D call. CDR1 and CDR2 from the germline V gene are LNHDA and SQIVND (reference sequence). V dropped 8 bases and J dropped 5 bases, with 23 bases sitting between them. The CDR3 totals 16 residues. CDR3 residues: CASRPTSASPLDTQYF. The CDR3 DNA reads TGTGCCAGTCGACCCACGTCAGCGAGCCCCCTAGATACGCAGTATTTT.

J is TRBJ2-7 and V is TRBV29-1; 7 bases are a match to TRBD1. The CDR3 is 14 residues long. Trimming removed 7 bases from V and 2 bases from J; junction bases left unmatched: 11. Germline lookup yields CDR1 SQVTM and CDR2 ANQGSEA. This chain's CDR3 is CSALMPGQTYEQYF. CDR3 nucleotides: TGCAGCGCGTTGATGCCGGGACAGACCTACGAGCAGTACTTC.

The rearrangement uses TRBV4-1 and TRBJ1-3, with TRBD1 matching over 9 bases. Germline values: CDR1 MGHRA, CDR2 YSYEKL. CDR3 size: 17 residues. V lost 3 bases, J lost 4 bases, and 10 bases stayed unmatched. Written as DNA, the CDR3 is TGCGCCAGCAGCCAGAAGACAGGGGGATATTCGGGAAACACCATATATTTT. Protein product: CASSQKTGGYSGNTIYF.

This clonotype appeared a few times. The rearrangement joins TRBV27 to TRBJ2-5; TRBD2 aligns across 7 bases. The V and J ends lost 3 bases and 4 bases, in that order; junction bases with no gene match: 5. Germline loops: CDR1 MNHEY, CDR2 SMNVEV (reference sequence). The CDR3 spans 14 residues. The CDR3 sequence is CASSLAGVAETQYF. CDR3 bases: TGTGCCAGCAGTTTGGCGGGAGTGGCAGAGACCCAGTACTTC.

The gene calls are TRBV25-1 and TRBJ2-1, with 14 bases fitting TRBD2. Trimming removed 3 bases from V and 6 bases from J; junction bases left unmatched: 4. Germline CDR1 reads MGHDK; CDR2 reads SYGVNS. The CDR3 loop spans 16 amino acids. CDR3 nucleotide sequence: TGTGCCAGCAGTGAGGCGGGACTAGCGGGAGCCAATGAGCAGTTCTTC. Residues: CASSEAGLAGANEQFF.

This clonotype occurred a few times. V and J are TRBV29-1 and TRBJ2-1, with 7 bases identical to TRBD2. CDR3 size: 13 residues. V lost 5 bases, J lost 7 bases, and 8 bases stayed unmatched. Germline values: CDR1 SQVTM, CDR2 ANQGSEA. CDR3 nucleotides: TGCAGCGTTCTGAGCGGGAATATAAATGAGCAGTTCTTC. Translated: CSVLSGNINEQFF.

The chain is built from TRBV7-6 and TRBJ1-5, with TRBD1 identical over 8 bases. The V gene end was trimmed by 5 bases and the J gene end by 6 bases; junction bases not matched to a gene: 9. Per the germline V gene, CDR1 is SGHVS and CDR2 is FNYEAQ. The CDR3 totals 15 residues. CDR3 amino acids: CASSPGQGSSQPQHF. The CDR3 bases are TGTGCCAGCAGCCCCGGACAGGGTAGTAGTCAGCCCCAGCATTTT.

This chain joins TRBV2 and TRBJ2-2, with 9 bases lining up with TRBD1. The CDR3 runs 15 residues. V gave up 8 bases and J gave up 5 bases; unmatched junction bases: 9. CDR1 and CDR2 from the germline V gene are SNHLY and FYNNEI. This CDR3 reads CASPGGQGRTGELFF. The CDR3 region has the DNA TGTGCCAGCCCGGGGGGACAGGGAAGAACCGGGGAGCTGTTTTTT.

This clonotype was seen repeatedly, ten times or more. CDR3 loop: CASSPQGRARETQYF. DNA for the CDR3: TGTGCCAGCAGCCCACAGGGGAGGGCGAGAGAGACCCAGTACTTC. The chain joins TRBV12-3 or TRBV12-4 to TRBJ2-5, with D perhaps matching TRBD1 or TRBD2 (7 bases each). V was cut by 6 bases and J by 4 bases, with 18 bases left in between. This CDR3 comprises 15 residues.

This clonotype was observed many times. The chain uses TRBV7-2 and TRBJ1-6; possibly TRBD1 for D (5 bases). The germline gives CDR1 SGHTA, CDR2 FQGNSA. The V gene lost 3 bases and the J gene lost 4 bases, with 7 bases spanning the gap. The length of the CDR3 is 14 residues. In nucleotides, the CDR3 is TGTGCCAGCAGCTTGGGACTGTATAATTCACCCCTCCACTTT. Translation: CASSLGLYNSPLHF.

This clonotype showed up many times. This rearrangement joins TRBV30 to TRBJ1-1; D might be TRBD1 (5 bases). The V gene's germline CDR1 is GTSNPN and CDR2 SVGIG (reference sequence). The V end lost 5 bases, the J end lost 10 bases, and 11 bases lay between the germline ends. This CDR3 is 10 amino acids long. The CDR3 nucleotides read TGTGCCTGGGGGGGGACCGGAGCTTTCTTT. Its protein product is CAWGGTGAFF.

CDR3 DNA sequence: TGTGCCACCAGCAGTAGGGGGAATTATAACAATCAGCCCCAGCATTTT. Protein: CATSSRGNYNNQPQHF. The V call is TRBV15, the J call TRBJ1-5; tentatively, D is TRBD1 (6 bases). The ends were cut back, 3 bases at V and 3 bases at J, with 15 bases in the middle. The CDR3 covers 16 residues. Germline V gene lookup returns CDR1 LNHNV and CDR2 YYDKDF (reference sequence).

This clonotype was observed a handful of times. The chain couples TRBV20-1 to TRBJ2-7, with TRBD1 matching over 8 bases. V was clipped by 7 bases and J by 1 base; unmatched bases: 9. The CDR3 loop spans 14 amino acids. Looked up from germline, CDR1 is DFQATT and CDR2 is SNEGSKA (reference sequence). CDR3 DNA sequence: TGCAGTGGCAATCCTGGGACAGGATCCTACGAGCAGTACTTC. Its protein product is CSGNPGTGSYEQYF.

This chain uses TRBV5-4 with TRBJ1-4, with 9 positions matching TRBD1. The CDR3 totals 14 residues. Germline lookup yields CDR1 SGHNT and CDR2 YYREEE (reference sequence). V shed 3 bases and J 8 bases; nucleotides not matched to a gene: 5. The CDR3 reads CASSSTGGGEKLFF. In nucleotides, the CDR3 is TGTGCCAGCAGCTCTACAGGGGGCGGCGAAAAACTGTTTTTT.

This sequence joins TRBV6-2 or TRBV6-3 and TRBJ2-6, with D maybe TRBD1 (5 bases). The ends were cut back, 0 bases at V and 1 base at J, with 10 bases in the middle. The CDR3 has 17 residues. In germline, CDR1 is MNHEY, CDR2 SVGEGT. Here the CDR3 reads CASSYSARGSGANVLTF. CDR3 bases: TGTGCCAGCAGTTACTCTGCTAGGGGTTCTGGGGCCAACGTCCTGACTTTC.

J is TRBJ1-1 and V is TRBV7-6, with D hard to call. Germline V gene sequence: CDR1 SGHVS, CDR2 FNYEAQ. Trimming took 4 bases from V and 7 from J, leaving 13 bases between them. The CDR3 covers 13 residues. The CDR3 DNA follows: TGTGCCAGCAGCTCCCCCCCATTTGGTGAAGCTTTCTTT. It yields the protein CASSSPPFGEAFF.